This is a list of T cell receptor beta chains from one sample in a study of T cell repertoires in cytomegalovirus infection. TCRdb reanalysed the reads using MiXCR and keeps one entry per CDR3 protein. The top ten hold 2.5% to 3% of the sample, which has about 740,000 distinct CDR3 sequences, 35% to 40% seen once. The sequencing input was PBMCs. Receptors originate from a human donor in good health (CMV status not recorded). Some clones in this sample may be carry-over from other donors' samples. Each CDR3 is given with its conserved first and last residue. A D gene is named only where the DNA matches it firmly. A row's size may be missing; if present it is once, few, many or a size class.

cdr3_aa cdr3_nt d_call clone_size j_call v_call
CASSPGLAGVPSAEQYF TGTGCCAGCAGCCCGGGACTAGCGGGAGTCCCCTCCGCCGAGCAGTACTTC TRBD2 few TRBJ2-7 TRBV4-2
CASSYRPDRAETQYF TGTGCCAGCAGTTATCGGCCGGACAGGGCAGAGACCCAGTACTTC TRBD1 few TRBJ2-5 TRBV6-5
CASSLGQLSATNEKLFF TGTGCCAGCAGCTTAGGCCAGCTGTCTGCAACTAATGAAAAACTGTTTTTT . . TRBJ1-4 TRBV7-9
CASSYSNRGTEAFF TGTGCCAGCAGTTACTCGAACAGGGGCACTGAAGCTTTCTTT TRBD1 . TRBJ1-1 TRBV6-6
CASSLDSGREYEQFF TGCGCCAGCAGCTTGGACAGCGGGAGAGAGTATGAGCAGTTCTTC TRBD2 once TRBJ2-1 TRBV5-1
CASSRPGAKGTGELFF TGTGCCAGCAGCCGCCCAGGGGCAAAAGGCACCGGGGAGCTGTTTTTT . few TRBJ2-2 TRBV7-3
CASSLGTPSNTGELFF TGTGCCAGTAGTCTAGGGACCCCTTCGAACACCGGGGAGCTGTTTTTT . . TRBJ2-2 TRBV19
CASKQETQYF TGTGCCAGCAAGCAAGAGACCCAGTACTTC . . TRBJ2-5 TRBV28
CASSFISGGETRYF TGCGCCAGCAGCTTCATCAGCGGGGGGGAGACCCGGTACTTC TRBD2 . TRBJ2-5 TRBV5-1
CASCTGVGQETQYF TGTGCCAGCTGCACAGGGGTAGGCCAAGAGACCCAGTACTTC TRBD1 few TRBJ2-5 TRBV6-6
CASSLGLAGLYQETQYF TGTGCCAGCAGCCTGGGACTAGCGGGCCTATACCAAGAGACCCAGTACTTC TRBD2 many TRBJ2-5 TRBV7-8
CSGLGGQQETQYF TGCAGTGGCCTGGGCGGGCAGCAAGAGACCCAGTACTTC . . TRBJ2-5 TRBV20-1
CASSWDGTSGGWGADTQYF TGTGCCAGCAGTTGGGACGGGACTAGCGGGGGATGGGGCGCAGATACGCAGTATTTT TRBD2 . TRBJ2-3 TRBV12-3/TRBV12-4
CASSLVRGELFF TGTGCCAGCAGCTTAGTTCGGGGGGAGCTGTTTTTT . . TRBJ2-2 TRBV7-4
CASSGRANSYNSPLHF TGTGCCAGCAGCGGGAGGGCGAACTCCTATAATTCACCCCTCCACTTT . few TRBJ1-6 TRBV6-5
CASSLGDKLANTGELFF TGCGCCAGCAGCTTGGGAGACAAACTCGCGAACACCGGGGAGCTGTTTTTT . . TRBJ2-2 TRBV5-1
CASSRGSEHEKLFF TGTGCCAGTAGTCGGGGCAGCGAACATGAAAAACTGTTTTTT . . TRBJ1-4 TRBV19
CASSQGFRESETQYF TGTGCCAGCAGCCAAGGGTTTCGGGAATCGGAGACCCAGTACTTC . few TRBJ2-5 TRBV3-1
CASSSTQNAEAFF TGTGCTAGCAGCTCAACTCAGAATGCTGAAGCTTTCTTT . few TRBJ1-1 TRBV7-6
CASSLEGGYVDTQYF TGCGCCAGCAGCTTAGAAGGGGGATATGTGGATACGCAGTATTTT . . TRBJ2-3 TRBV5-1
CSSSPVGGGHRADTQYF TGTTCCAGCAGCCCGGTAGGCGGGGGGCACCGGGCAGATACGCAGTATTTT TRBD2 . TRBJ2-3 TRBV7-2
CASSLSTGAGANVLTF TGTGCCAGCAGCTTATCGACAGGGGCCGGGGCCAACGTCCTGACTTTC TRBD1 . TRBJ2-6 TRBV7-9
CACSLAGGPYNEQFF TGTGCCTGCAGCTTAGCGGGAGGGCCTTACAATGAGCAGTTCTTC TRBD2 . TRBJ2-1 TRBV12-3/TRBV12-4
CASSSKMTVPNTGELFF TGTGCCAGCAGTTCTAAGATGACAGTTCCAAACACCGGGGAGCTGTTTTTT . few TRBJ2-2 TRBV7-8